This T cell receptor beta chain was obtained from a study of beta chain features in type 1 diabetes. Overall study findings and caveats: Insertions were fewer and deletions more numerous at VDJ junctions in type 1 diabetes patients. Type 1 diabetes patients showed a moderate but significant shortening of TCRB CDR3s in all four CD4+ subsets. Patients and controls would be equally affected if PCR favored shorter templates. Any HLA-type effect on TCRB rearrangement remained unresolved here.

It was via CD45RO/CCR7/CD25/CD127/CD95/CD27 that CD4+ naive, central memory, regulatory and stem cell-like memory cells were sorted. The isolated RNA, all of it, was reverse transcribed, so expressed TCRB transcripts were what got sequenced. Method: immunoSEQ multiplex PCR; TCRdb's copy keeps in-frame clones and lacks some. In the table there are some 290,000 clones, 13% to 15% of which are singletons. As regards this clone: Antigen specificity is unknown.

CDR1 and CDR2 (germline): SSHAT, FNYEAQ (reference sequence). The junction had 8 bases not matched to a gene; V was cut back by 5 bases and J by 6 bases. There are 14 residues in the CDR3. The clonotype comes from a man younger than 45 with type 1 diabetes. The chain joins TRBV7-7 to TRBJ2-3, with TRBD1 matching 7 bases. Sequenced: naive CD4+ T cells from blood. The CDR3 DNA reads TGTGCCAGCAGCCAGGGACAGTCGGGGGATACGCAGTATTTT. Protein product: CASSQGQSGDTQYF.